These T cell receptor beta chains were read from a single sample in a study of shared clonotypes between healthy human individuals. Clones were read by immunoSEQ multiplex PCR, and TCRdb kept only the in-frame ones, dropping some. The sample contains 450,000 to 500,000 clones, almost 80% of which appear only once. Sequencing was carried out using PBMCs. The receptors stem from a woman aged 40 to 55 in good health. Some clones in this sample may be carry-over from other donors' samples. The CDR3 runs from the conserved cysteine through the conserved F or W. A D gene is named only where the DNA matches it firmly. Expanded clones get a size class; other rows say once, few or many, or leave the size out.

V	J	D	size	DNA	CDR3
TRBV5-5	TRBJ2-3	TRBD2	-	TGTGCCAGCAGCTTGAGGCTTGGTCTAGCGGGAGGGGGAGATACGCAGTATTTT	CASSLRLGLAGGGDTQYF
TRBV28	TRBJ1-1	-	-	TGTGCCAGCAGTCTACCCGGGCGGGGGGCGGACACTGAAGCTTTCTTT	CASSLPGRGADTEAFF
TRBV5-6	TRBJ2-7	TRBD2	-	TGTGCCAGCAGCCGCGGGCGCGGGGGATTCTACGAGCAGTACTTC	CASSRGRGGFYEQYF
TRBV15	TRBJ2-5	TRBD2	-	TGTGCCACCAGCAGAGATCTAGCGGGAGTGAGAGAGACCCAGTACTTC	CATSRDLAGVRETQYF
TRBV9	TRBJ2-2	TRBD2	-	TGTGCCAGCAGCGTAACGGCTAGCGGGAGGGGAGAGAACACCGGGGAGCTGTTTTTT	CASSVTASGRGENTGELFF
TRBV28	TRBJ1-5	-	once	TGTGCCGGCGCACGGAGCAATCAGCCCCAGCATTTT	CAGARSNQPQHF
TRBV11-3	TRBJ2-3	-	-	TGTGCCAGCAGCTTAGGGGGCCCGGATACGCAGTATTTT	CASSLGGPDTQYF
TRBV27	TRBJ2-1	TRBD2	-	TGTGCCAGCAGTTTATCGAGACTAGCGGGAGTTTCTGCACAAAATGAGCAGTTCTTC	CASSLSRLAGVSAQNEQFF
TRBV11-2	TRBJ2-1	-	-	TGTGCCAGCAGCTCGCCGGGGGGCGTAACCTACAATGAGCAGTTCTTC	CASSSPGGVTYNEQFF
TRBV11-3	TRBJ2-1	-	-	TGTGCCAGCAGCTTAGTCGGGGGTGAGCAGTTCTTC	CASSLVGGEQFF
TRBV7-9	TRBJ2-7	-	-	TGTGCCAGCAGCTTAGGAGGGGTTAGGGACTGGATAACCTACGAGCAGTACTTC	CASSLGGVRDWITYEQYF
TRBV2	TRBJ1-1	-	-	TGTGCCAGCAGGGGGCTCCGGGCCACAACTGAAGCTTTCTTT	CASRGLRATTEAFF
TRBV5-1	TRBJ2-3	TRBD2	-	TGCGCCAGTCGCCGGACTAGCGGGAGCTGGACAGATACGCAGTATTTT	CASRRTSGSWTDTQYF
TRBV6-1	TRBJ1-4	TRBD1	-	TGTGCCACCGGGGGGACAGCAGGAGAAAAACTGTTTTTT	CATGGTAGEKLFF
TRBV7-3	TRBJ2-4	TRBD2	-	TGTGCCAGCAGCTTAACGGGGTCGAACGCGTCTAGCGGCGCCAAAAACATTCAGTACTTC	CASSLTGSNASSGAKNIQYF
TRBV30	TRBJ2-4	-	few	TGTGCCTGGAGAAGAGGGTTTTACATTCAGTACTTC	CAWRRGFYIQYF
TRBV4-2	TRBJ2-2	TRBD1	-	TGTGCCAGCAGCCAAGTGGGGACAGTCACCGGGGAGCTGTTTTTT	CASSQVGTVTGELFF
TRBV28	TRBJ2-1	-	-	TGTGCCAGCAGTCCGCCGGCCGGGCAGGGATCACCCAATGAGCAGTTCTTC	CASSPPAGQGSPNEQFF
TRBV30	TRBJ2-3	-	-	TGTGCCTGGAGGGGATGGGGGGCCCAGTTGGATACGCAGTATTTT	CAWRGWGAQLDTQYF
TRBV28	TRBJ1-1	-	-	TGTGCCAGCGTTTACAGACGGTGGAACACTGAAGCTTTCTTT	CASVYRRWNTEAFF
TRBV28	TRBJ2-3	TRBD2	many	TGTGCCAGCAGTCTAGCGGCCACGCACACAGATACGCAGTATTTT	CASSLAATHTDTQYF
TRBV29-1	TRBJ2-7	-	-	TGCAGCGTTAACAGGGCGCACGAGCAGTACTTC	CSVNRAHEQYF
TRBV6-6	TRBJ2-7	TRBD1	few	TGTGCCAGCAGTTACTCGGGACAGGGAGGCTACGAGCAGTACTTC	CASSYSGQGGYEQYF
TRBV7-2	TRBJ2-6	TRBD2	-	TGTGCCAGCAGTCGAGCGGGAACTGGGGCCAACGTCCTGACTTTC	CASSRAGTGANVLTF
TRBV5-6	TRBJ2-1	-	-	TGTGCCAGCAGCTTTGGCCAGGACTCCTTTGGCAATGAGCAGTTCTTC	CASSFGQDSFGNEQFF
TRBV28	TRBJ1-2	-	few	TGTGCCAGCAGTTTAGCGGTCGGACTTAACTATGGCTACACCTTC	CASSLAVGLNYGYTF
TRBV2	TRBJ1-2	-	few	TGTGCCAGCAGTGCGAGCAGAGATAACTATGGCTACACCTTC	CASSASRDNYGYTF
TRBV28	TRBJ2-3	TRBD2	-	TGTGCCAGCAGTTTTGGATGGGGACTAGCGTTCACAGATACGCAGTATTTT	CASSFGWGLAFTDTQYF
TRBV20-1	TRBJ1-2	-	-	TGCAGCGCGACTGCTAACTATGGCTACACCTTC	CSATANYGYTF
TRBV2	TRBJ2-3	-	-	TGTGCCAGCAGTGAATGGGTGCAAAGCACAGATACGCAGTATTTT	CASSEWVQSTDTQYF
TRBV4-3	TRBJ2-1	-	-	TGCGCCAGCAGCCCCTCCGAGTCCCACAATGAGCAGTTCTTC	CASSPSESHNEQFF
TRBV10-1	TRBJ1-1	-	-	TGCGCCAGCAGTGAGGGGGGTGCCGCCACTGAAGCTTTCTTT	CASSEGGAATEAFF
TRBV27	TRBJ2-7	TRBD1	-	TGTGCCAGCAATAGACAGGGGTACACCGAGCAGTACTTC	CASNRQGYTEQYF